The next 16 T cell receptor beta chains were all read from a single sample in a study of CD8+ T cells in alopecia areata. Extracted RNA was reverse transcribed, and the resulting cDNA served as sequencing template. Repertoires were generated with immunoSEQ multiplex PCR, while TCRdb's copy carries only in-frame clones and drops some. Among about 150,000 clones listed, 40% to 50% were seen once. The sample taken for sequencing was CD4+ T cells sorted from blood. Receptors were obtained from a human donor with alopecia areata.

The sample holds a few counts of this clone. The chain links TRBV30 to TRBJ1-2; D is uncertain. Germline V CDR1 and CDR2: GTSNPN, SVGIG (reference sequence). The CDR3 runs to 13 residues. V lost 1 base to trimming and J lost 7 bases, with 13 bases between them. DNA of the CDR3: TGTGCCTGGAGTGCCGGGGAGCTGTTTGGCTACACCTTC. Its translation: CAWSAGELFGYTF.

The chain couples TRBV19 to TRBJ2-5; D unresolved. Trimming left V 4 bases short and J 4 bases short, with 7 bases between. The CDR3 totals 12 residues. Germline CDR1 is LNHDA and CDR2 is SQIVND (reference sequence). The CDR3 is CASSTRGETQYF. CDR3 coding DNA: TGTGCCAGTAGTACCAGAGGAGAGACCCAGTACTTC.

The rearrangement links TRBV5-1 to TRBJ2-3; D not certain. Trimming cost V 5 bases and J 1 base, with 11 bases left between them. The CDR3 runs to 14 residues. Germline CDR1 SGHRS, CDR2 YFSETQ. The CDR3 DNA reads as TGCGCCAGCAGACAAGTCCCAGGCACAGATACGCAGTATTTT. It yields the protein CASRQVPGTDTQYF.

This clone appeared a few times. This chain connects TRBV7-9 to TRBJ2-1; D perhaps matches TRBD2 (5 bases). Trimming left V 2 bases short and J 2 bases short, with 16 bases between. Per germline, CDR1 SEHNR and CDR2 FQNEAQ (reference sequence). The CDR3 runs 17 residues. CDR3 amino acids: CASSLRQAGRTYNEQFF. CDR3 DNA sequence: TGTGCCAGCAGCTTAAGGCAGGCGGGCAGAACCTACAATGAGCAGTTCTTC.

The genes are TRBV7-9 and TRBJ2-1; 8 bases are a match to TRBD1. V gave up 5 bases and J gave up 1 base; unmatched junction bases: 7. Germline V lookup: CDR1 SEHNR, CDR2 FQNEAQ (reference sequence). The length of the CDR3 is 16 residues. The CDR3 protein is CASSPLRGPSYNEQFF. CDR3 DNA: TGTGCCAGCAGCCCACTCAGGGGGCCATCCTACAATGAGCAGTTCTTC.

This clone was counted between two and nine times. The rearrangement links TRBV30 to TRBJ1-1, with 9 bases that match TRBD1. CDR1 is GTSNPN and CDR2 is SVGIG in the germline V gene (reference sequence). The CDR3 spans 15 residues. V shed 8 bases, J shed 0 bases, and the junction held 10 bases outside the gene matches. CDR3 DNA sequence: TGTGCCGGGTTCAACCGGGACAGGGTGAACACTGAAGCTTTCTTT. Protein: CAGFNRDRVNTEAFF.

This clone was counted between two and nine times. This rearrangement joins TRBV29-1 to TRBJ2-5, with D unclear. The germline gives CDR1 SQVTM, CDR2 ANQGSEA. There are 12 residues in the CDR3. V was trimmed by 4 bases and J by 1 base, leaving 7 bases between them. The CDR3 loop reads CSVAAGQETQYF. DNA of the CDR3: TGCAGCGTTGCGGCAGGCCAAGAGACCCAGTACTTC.

The chain employs TRBV18 and TRBJ2-5; the D is unclear. CDR1 is KGHSH and CDR2 is LQKENI in the germline V gene. V lost 3 bases and J lost 5, with 7 bases in between. This CDR3 has 12 amino acids. CDR3 region: CASSPTEETQYF. The CDR3 DNA reads TGTGCCAGCTCACCCACAGAGGAGACCCAGTACTTC. Complete variable domain (other parts from reference TRBV18 and TRBJ2-5): NAGVMQNPRHLVRRRGQEARLRCSPMKGHSHVYWYRQLPEEGLKFMVYLQKENIIDESGMPKERFSAEFPKEGPSILRIQQVVRGDSAAYFCASSPTEETQYFGPGTRLLVL.

This chain uses TRBV4-1 with TRBJ2-1; 7 bases agree with TRBD1. This CDR3 has 11 residues. CDR1 and CDR2 (germline): MGHRA, YSYEKL. V shed 5 bases, J shed 15 bases, and the junction held 7 bases outside the gene matches. CDR3 in amino acids: CASSSDRVPFF. In nucleotides, the CDR3 is TGCGCCAGCAGCTCAGACAGGGTTCCGTTCTTC.

The chain has TRBV7-2 and TRBJ2-5; D may be TRBD2 (6 bases). Trimming took 11 bases from V and 0 from J, leaving 13 bases between them. The CDR3 is 13 residues long. Germline CDR1 SGHTA, CDR2 FQGNSA. The CDR3 is CAQEGKNQETQYF. CDR3 sequence (DNA): TGTGCCCAGGAGGGCAAAAACCAAGAGACCCAGTACTTC.

The rearrangement links TRBV7-8 to TRBJ2-3, with no clear D. The CDR3 has 15 residues. Germline CDR1 SGHVS, CDR2 FQNEAQ. The V end lost 3 bases, the J end lost 2 bases, and 12 bases lay between the germline ends. The chain's CDR3 is CASSLDGSNTDTQYF. The CDR3 DNA sequence: TGTGCCAGCAGCTTGGACGGATCTAACACAGATACGCAGTATTTT.

This clone has more than one count but fewer than ten. V and J are TRBV29-1 and TRBJ2-3; 9 nucleotides align to TRBD1. This CDR3 contains 14 residues. After removal of 7 bases from V and 4 bases from J, the junction contained 9 bases not matched to a gene. Germline V gene sequence: CDR1 SQVTM, CDR2 ANQGSEA. The CDR3 region has the DNA TGCAGCGCTGATGGGACAGGGCGGGCAGATACGCAGTATTTT. Residues: CSADGTGRADTQYF.

The chain couples TRBV6-5 to TRBJ1-1; D unclear. V lost 0 bases and J lost 4, with 15 bases in between. CDR1 is MNHEY and CDR2 is SVGAGI in the germline V gene. The CDR3 runs to 16 residues. CDR3 residues: CASSYSNPPRSTEAFF. As DNA, the CDR3 is TGTGCCAGCAGTTACTCGAATCCTCCCAGGAGCACTGAAGCTTTCTTT.

Here the CDR3 reads CSVGGVETQYF. The CDR3 DNA reads TGCAGCGTTGGGGGCGTCGAGACCCAGTACTTC. The rearrangement joins TRBV29-1 to TRBJ2-5, with a weak D call TRBD1 (5 bases). The V gene lost 4 bases and the J gene lost 5 bases, with 8 bases spanning the gap. The CDR3 extends over 11 amino acids. In germline, CDR1 is SQVTM, CDR2 ANQGSEA.

CDR3 loop: CSVASGTTNEKLFF. The CDR3 DNA sequence: TGCAGCGTTGCCTCAGGGACTACTAATGAAAAACTGTTTTTT. The chain uses TRBV29-1 and TRBJ1-4, with a possible D match to TRBD1 (5 bases). Trimming removed 4 bases from V and 2 bases from J, with 11 bases in between. Germline assignment: CDR1 SQVTM and CDR2 ANQGSEA. The CDR3 length is 14 residues.

The gene calls are TRBV29-1 and TRBJ1-2, with unresolved D. The CDR3 totals 12 residues. V lost 3 bases and J lost 5, with 10 bases in between. Looked up from germline, CDR1 is SQVTM and CDR2 is ANQGSEA. CDR3: CSVEAESYGYTF. The DNA of the CDR3 is TGCAGCGTTGAGGCAGAATCGTATGGCTACACCTTC.